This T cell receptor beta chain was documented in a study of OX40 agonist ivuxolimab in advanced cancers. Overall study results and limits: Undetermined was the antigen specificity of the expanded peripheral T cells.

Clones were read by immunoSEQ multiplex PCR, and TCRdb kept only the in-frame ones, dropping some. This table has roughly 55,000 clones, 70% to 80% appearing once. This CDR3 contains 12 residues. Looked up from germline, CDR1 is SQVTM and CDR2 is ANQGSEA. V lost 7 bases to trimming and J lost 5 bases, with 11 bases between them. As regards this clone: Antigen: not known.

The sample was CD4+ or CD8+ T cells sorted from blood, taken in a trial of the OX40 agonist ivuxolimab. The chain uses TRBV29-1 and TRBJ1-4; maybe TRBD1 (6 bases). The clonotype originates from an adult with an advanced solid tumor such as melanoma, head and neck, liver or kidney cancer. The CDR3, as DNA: TGCAGCGCTGGGACACGGAATGAAAAACTGTTTTTT. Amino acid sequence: CSAGTRNEKLFF.